This T cell receptor beta chain was sequenced for a study of blood T cell repertoires in COVID-19. Study in general: PBMCs, B-cell-depleted T cells, or T cells provided the cDNA or gDNA that made up the material.

The length of the CDR3 is 15 residues. The germline CDR1 and CDR2 sequences are MNHEY and SVGAGI. V lost 4 bases, J lost 0 bases, and 6 bases stayed unmatched. Sequencing was performed with immunoSEQ multiplex PCR; in TCRdb, only in-frame clones are kept and a portion is missing. The top ten hold less than 9.5% of the sample, which has about 160,000 clones, roughly 80% seen once. Sample: peripheral blood. The V gene is TRBV6-5, the J gene TRBJ2-7; 7 nucleotides agree with TRBD1. The clonotype originates from a man aged 60-69 years with acute or convalescent COVID-19. CDR3 DNA sequence: TGTGCCAGCAGTTCCCCGGACAGGCTCTCCTACGAGCAGTACTTC. Translation: CASSSPDRLSYEQYF.